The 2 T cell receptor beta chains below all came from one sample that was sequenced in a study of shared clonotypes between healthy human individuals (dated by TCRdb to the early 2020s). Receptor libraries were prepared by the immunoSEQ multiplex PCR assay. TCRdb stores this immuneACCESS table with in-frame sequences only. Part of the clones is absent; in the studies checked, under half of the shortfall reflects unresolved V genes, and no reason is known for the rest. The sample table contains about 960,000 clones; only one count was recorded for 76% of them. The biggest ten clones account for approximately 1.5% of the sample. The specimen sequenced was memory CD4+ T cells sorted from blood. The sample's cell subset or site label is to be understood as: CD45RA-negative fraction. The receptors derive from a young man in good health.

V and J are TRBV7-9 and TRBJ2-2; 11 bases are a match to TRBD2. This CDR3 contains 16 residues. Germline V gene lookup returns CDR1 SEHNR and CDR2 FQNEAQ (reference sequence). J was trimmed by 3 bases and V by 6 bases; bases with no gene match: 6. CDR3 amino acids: CASRPLAGDHTGELFF. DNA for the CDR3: TGTGCCAGCAGACCACTAGCGGGAGATCACACCGGGGAGCTGTTTTTT.

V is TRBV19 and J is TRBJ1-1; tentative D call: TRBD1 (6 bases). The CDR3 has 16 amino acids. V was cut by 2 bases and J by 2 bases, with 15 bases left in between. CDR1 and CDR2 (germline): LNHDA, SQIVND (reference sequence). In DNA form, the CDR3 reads TGTGCCAGTAGTATAATTACGGGGGCAGGAAACACTGAAGCTTTCTTT. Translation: CASSIITGAGNTEAFF. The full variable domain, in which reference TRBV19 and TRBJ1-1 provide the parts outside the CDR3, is DGGITQSPKYLFRKEGQNVTLSCEQNLNHDAMYWYRQDPGQGLRLIYYSQIVNDFQKGDIAEGYSVSREKKESFPLTVTSAQKNPTAFYLCASSIITGAGNTEAFFGQGTRLTVV.